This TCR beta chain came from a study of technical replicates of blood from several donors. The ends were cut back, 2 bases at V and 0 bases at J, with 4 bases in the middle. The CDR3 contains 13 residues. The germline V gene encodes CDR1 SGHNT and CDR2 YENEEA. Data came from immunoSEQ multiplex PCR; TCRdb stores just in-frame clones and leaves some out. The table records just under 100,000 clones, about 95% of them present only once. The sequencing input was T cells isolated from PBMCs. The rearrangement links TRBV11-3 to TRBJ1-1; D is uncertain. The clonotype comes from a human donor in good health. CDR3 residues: CASSLQLNTEAFF. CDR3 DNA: TGTGCCAGCAGCTTACAGTTGAACACTGAAGCTTTCTTT.